The 19 T cell receptor beta chains below were found in one sample sequenced in a study of long-term antiretroviral therapy in people with HIV. Survey level was the resolution at which the v3.0 immunoSEQ assay ran. The method was immunoSEQ multiplex PCR; TCRdb's version includes in-frame clones alone and lacks a portion of them. The sample yields about 43,000 clones, about nine tenths seen once. The source material was unsorted PBMCs, sampled 0.1 years before starting antiretroviral therapy. The source is a woman in her 50s with HIV.

The chain joins TRBV11-2 to TRBJ2-3; the D gene is possibly TRBD2 (7 bases). V was trimmed by 3 bases and J by 5 bases, leaving 27 bases between them. Germline V lookup: CDR1 SGHAT, CDR2 FQNNGV. There are 19 residues in the CDR3. The CDR3 protein is CASSFSGGFLGGAKDTQYF. The CDR3 nucleotides are TGTGCCAGCAGCTTCAGTGGGGGATTTCTAGGGGGGGCCAAAGATACGCAGTATTTT.

The chain is built from TRBV7-3 and TRBJ2-3; D unclear. Germline V gene sequence: CDR1 SGHTA, CDR2 FQGTGA. V was shortened by 6 bases and J by 5 bases, with 18 bases between the two germline ends. The CDR3 consists of 15 residues. CDR3 DNA sequence: TGTGCCAGCAGGATCAGAGGACGGGCTGAAGATACGCAGTATTTT. Encoded protein: CASRIRGRAEDTQYF.

This clone was detected only once. V gene TRBV2 combines with J gene TRBJ2-4, with D maybe TRBD1 (5 bases). The CDR3 sequence is 14 residues long. The germline gives CDR1 SNHLY, CDR2 FYNNEI. Between the trimmed V and J ends, which lost 4 bases and 2 bases, there was a span of 9 bases. The CDR3 bases are TGTGCCAGCAGTGGTGGGGCGACCAAAAACATTCAGTACTTC. It yields the protein CASSGGATKNIQYF.

The CDR3 loop reads CASSKEVSDTQYF. The CDR3 DNA sequence: TGTGCCAGCAGTAAAGAAGTTTCAGATACGCAGTATTTT. This rearrangement joins TRBV6-4 to TRBJ2-3; unclear D gene. Trimming pared 5 bases from V and 4 bases from J, leaving 10 bases between. This CDR3 has 13 residues. Germline V gene lookup returns CDR1 MRHNA and CDR2 SNTAGT.

CDR3 nucleotides: TGCGCCAGCAGCTTTCCTAGCGGGGGGGCACATGAGCAGTTCTTC. This encodes CASSFPSGGAHEQFF. J is TRBJ2-1 and V is TRBV5-1; 12 bases fit TRBD2. Germline V gene sequence: CDR1 SGHRS, CDR2 YFSETQ. The trim removed 2 bases at V and 8 bases at J, leaving 5 bases unmatched. The CDR3 extends over 15 amino acids.

The chain joins TRBV4-1 to TRBJ2-7, with 9 positions matching TRBD1. V was clipped by 0 bases and J by 2 bases; unmatched bases: 5. The CDR3 loop spans 16 amino acids. CDR1 is MGHRA, CDR2 YSYEKL, per germline. CDR3 protein: CASSQDPGTGTYEQYF. In DNA, the CDR3 is TGCGCCAGCAGCCAAGATCCCGGGACAGGGACCTACGAGCAGTACTTC.

This clone was seen a single time. The rearrangement uses TRBV4-1 and TRBJ1-2; 12 bases fit TRBD1. CDR3 length equals 17 residues. CDR1 and CDR2 from the germline V gene are MGHRA and YSYEKL. Losses at the gene ends were 3 bases for V and 2 bases for J; bases not matched to a gene: 7. CDR3 nucleotides: TGCGCCAGCAGCCATCCGGGACAGGGGGCTAGGAACTATGGCTACACCTTC. Translation: CASSHPGQGARNYGYTF.

This chain joins TRBV5-1 and TRBJ2-1, with 9 bases lining up with TRBD2. The CDR3 loop spans 15 amino acids. Germline CDR1 reads SGHRS; CDR2 reads YFSETQ. Unmatched junction bases numbered 8, after V lost 2 bases and J lost 8 bases. CDR3 amino acids: CASSFSGTSSDEQFF. The CDR3 coding sequence is TGCGCCAGCAGCTTCTCCGGGACTAGCTCCGATGAGCAGTTCTTC.

This chain connects TRBV29-1 to TRBJ2-3; D assignment may be TRBD1 or TRBD2 (6 bases each). CDR1 is SQVTM and CDR2 is ANQGSEA in the germline V gene. The CDR3 runs 16 residues. The V gene lost 1 base and the J gene lost 4 bases, with 18 bases spanning the gap. The CDR3 DNA sequence: TGCAGCGTTGAAGGTTGGGACACTAGGGGGGCAGATACGCAGTATTTT. This sequence encodes CSVEGWDTRGADTQYF.

This clone appeared a single time. The chain joins TRBV27 to TRBJ2-4, with 9 bases identical to TRBD1. The trim removed 10 bases at V and 0 bases at J, leaving 13 bases unmatched. CDR1 is MNHEY, CDR2 SMNVEV, per germline (reference sequence). The CDR3 length is 17 residues. The CDR3 is CATRKTRQGVAKNIQYF. Here the CDR3 DNA reads TGTGCCACCAGGAAGACCCGACAGGGGGTAGCCAAAAACATTCAGTACTTC.

The rearrangement joins TRBV6-5 to TRBJ1-3; D is possibly TRBD1 (6 bases). CDR3 size: 15 residues. Trimming stripped 5 bases from V and 0 bases from J, with 11 bases between. From germline, CDR1 is MNHEY and CDR2 SVGAGI. The CDR3 nucleotides are TGTGCCAGCAGTCCAGACAGGAGCTCTGGAAACACCATATATTTT. The encoded protein is CASSPDRSSGNTIYF.

As regards this clone: The same CDR3 can be traced to other DNA sequences in this sample. This rearrangement joins TRBV11-1 to TRBJ1-4, with D possibly being TRBD1 (5 bases). Germline-derived CDR1 and CDR2 are SGHAT and FQDESV (reference sequence). The length of the CDR3 is 13 residues. Trimming shortened V by 2 bases and J by 6 bases, and 7 bases separated the two germline ends. As DNA, the CDR3 is TGTGCCAGCAGCTTATCAGGGTATGAAAAACTGTTTTTT. Its translation is CASSLSGYEKLFF.

The chain employs TRBV7-2 and TRBJ2-7; D is uncertain. Germline CDR1 reads SGHTA; CDR2 reads FQGNSA. The CDR3 covers 15 residues. V was trimmed by 0 bases and J by 0 bases, leaving 9 bases between them. The CDR3 coding sequence is TGTGCCAGCAGCTTAGCTGTCTCTAGCTCCTACGAGCAGTACTTC. This encodes CASSLAVSSSYEQYF.

The chain carries TRBV30 and TRBJ2-7, with 7 positions matching TRBD1. Germline V gene sequence: CDR1 GTSNPN, CDR2 SVGIG (reference sequence). The CDR3 totals 11 residues. V lost 5 bases to trimming and J lost 4 bases; unmatched junction nucleotides: 2. The CDR3 is CAWRDSYEQYF. In nucleotides, the CDR3 is TGTGCCTGGCGGGACAGTTACGAGCAGTACTTC. The full variable domain, its missing parts supplied by reference TRBV30 and TRBJ2-7, is SQTIHQWPATLVQPVGSPLSLECTVEGTSNPNLYWYRQAAGRGLQLLFYSVGIGQISSEVPQNLSASRPQDRQFILSSKKLLLSDSGFYLCAWRDSYEQYFGPGTRLTVT.

The chain recombines TRBV6-1 with TRBJ1-1; 10 bases fit TRBD1. The length of the CDR3 is 13 residues. Trimming took 6 bases from V and 6 from J; bases not matched to a gene: 4. Per germline, CDR1 MNHNS and CDR2 SASEGT. The CDR3 reads CASRDRGYAEAFF. CDR3 nucleotide sequence: TGTGCCAGCAGGGACAGGGGGTACGCTGAAGCTTTCTTT.

The chain recombines TRBV27 with TRBJ1-5; 8 bases map to TRBD1. J lost 5 bases, V lost 5 bases, and 5 bases had no gene match. CDR3 size: 14 residues. The germline gives CDR1 MNHEY, CDR2 SMNVEV (reference sequence). In DNA, the CDR3 is TGTGCCAGCAGTCGACAGGGGAAGGATCAGCCCCAGCATTTT. This sequence encodes CASSRQGKDQPQHF.

This clone was seen a few times. The V call is TRBV30, the J call TRBJ1-1; D unresolved. Germline values: CDR1 GTSNPN, CDR2 SVGIG (reference sequence). CDR3 length: 12 residues. With 4 bases removed from V and 1 base from J, the gap between germline ends came to 7 bases. CDR3 sequence: CAWIVQNTEAFF. Here the CDR3 DNA reads TGTGCCTGGATAGTACAGAACACTGAAGCTTTCTTT.

The chain links TRBV2 to TRBJ1-6, with D tentatively TRBD1 (6 bases). Between the trimmed V and J ends, which lost 4 bases and 7 bases, there was a span of 14 bases. The germline gives CDR1 SNHLY, CDR2 FYNNEI. The CDR3 totals 15 residues. Here the CDR3 reads CASSVVQGGNSPLHF. The CDR3 DNA follows: TGTGCCAGCAGTGTTGTACAGGGAGGCAATTCACCCCTCCACTTT.

In its sample, this clone was seen once. This sequence joins TRBV7-6 and TRBJ2-3; 7 bases match TRBD1. CDR3 length: 17 residues. Unmatched junction bases numbered 11, after V lost 5 bases and J lost 0 bases. CDR1 is SGHVS, CDR2 FNYEAQ, per germline. CDR3 bases: TGTGCCAGCAGCCATAGGGGCCAGGACAGGAGCACAGATACGCAGTATTTT. As protein: CASSHRGQDRSTDTQYF.